One sample yielded the 3 T cell receptor beta chains listed below, sequenced in a study of blood T cell repertoires in COVID-19. The table came from immunoSEQ multiplex PCR; TCRdb's copy has only in-frame clones and leaves some out. The repertoire holds 84,000 or so clones, approximately 82% seen once, with 35% to 40% in the top ten. The sample taken for sequencing was peripheral blood. The source of these receptors is a man aged 80 or over with active or convalescent COVID-19.

The J gene is TRBJ2-7, the V gene TRBV10-2; D unclear. From germline, CDR1 is WSHSY and CDR2 SAAADI. The CDR3 is made up of 17 amino acids. V was trimmed by 8 bases and J by 0 bases, leaving 23 bases between them. The CDR3 is CASREARPTLFSYEQYF. CDR3 sequence (DNA): TGCGCCAGCCGAGAGGCCAGACCTACTTTATTCTCCTACGAGCAGTACTTC.

The chain links TRBV6-2 or TRBV6-3 to TRBJ2-2; 16 bases map to TRBD2. J gave up 4 bases and V 6 bases, and 11 bases lay outside the gene matches. The CDR3 runs to 19 residues. Looked up from germline, CDR1 is MNHEY and CDR2 is SVGEGT. The CDR3: CASSFLGLAGGPGTGELFF. The CDR3 coding sequence is TGTGCCAGCAGCTTCCTGGGACTAGCGGGAGGGCCTGGCACCGGGGAGCTGTTTTTT.

The V and J genes are TRBV30 and TRBJ1-1; a weak D match, TRBD1 (6 bases). The CDR3 is made up of 10 amino acids. V lost 7 bases to trimming and J lost 3 bases, with 6 bases between them. CDR1 is GTSNPN, CDR2 SVGIG, per germline (reference sequence). The CDR3, as DNA: TGTGCCTCAGGGGACACTGAAGCTTTCTTT. It is translated as CASGDTEAFF. The variable domain in full, with the rest retrieved from reference TRBV30 and TRBJ1-1, is SQTIHQWPATLVQPVGSPLSLECTVEGTSNPNLYWYRQAAGRGLQLLFYSVGIGQISSEVPQNLSASRPQDRQFILSSKKLLLSDSGFYLCASGDTEAFFGQGTRLTVV.